This T cell receptor (beta chain) was found in a study of T cell responses to AZD1222 COVID-19 vaccine. Study conclusions and caveats: Clonal diversity may have been underestimated, and the donors were mostly white British, with more females than males. Along spike, vaccine-associated CD4 TCRs were found throughout, with dominance at 160-218 and 743-854. Without day 14 samples, only post-peak T cell repertoires were studied.

As for this clone: Its specificity is unknown.

The V end lost 3 bases, the J end lost 9 bases, and 12 bases lay between the germline ends. In germline, CDR1 is MDHEN, CDR2 SYDVKM. This CDR3 has 14 amino acids. The method was immunoSEQ multiplex PCR; TCRdb's version includes in-frame clones alone and lacks a portion of them. Of 95,000 to 120,000 clones listed, around 89% are singletons. The chain is built from TRBV28 and TRBJ1-6; no clear D gene. This receptor was obtained from an adult who received the AZD1222 COVID-19 vaccine. Specimen: peripheral blood, collected 28 days after the second AZD1222 dose. The CDR3 region is CASSFRQSSSPLHF. As DNA, the CDR3 is TGTGCCAGCAGTTTTCGGCAGTCCTCTTCACCCCTCCACTTT.